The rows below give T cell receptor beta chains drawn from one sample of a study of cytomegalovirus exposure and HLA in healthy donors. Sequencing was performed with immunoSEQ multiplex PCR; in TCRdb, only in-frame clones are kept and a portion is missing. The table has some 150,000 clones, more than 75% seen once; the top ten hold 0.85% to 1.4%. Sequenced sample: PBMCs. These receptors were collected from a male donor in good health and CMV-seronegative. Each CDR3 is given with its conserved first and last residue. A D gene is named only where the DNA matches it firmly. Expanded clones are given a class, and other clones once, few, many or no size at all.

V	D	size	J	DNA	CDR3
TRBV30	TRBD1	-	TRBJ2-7	TGTGCCTGGAGTAAGGGGGACAGGGAGAAAGACGAGCAGTACTTC	CAWSKGDREKDEQYF
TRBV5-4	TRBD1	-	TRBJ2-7	TGTGCCAGCAGCTTGACCGGGACAGTTTCCTACGAGCAGTACTTC	CASSLTGTVSYEQYF
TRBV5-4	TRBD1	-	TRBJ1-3	TGTGCCAGCAGCCAGGACAGGGGGCACGGAAACACCATATATTTT	CASSQDRGHGNTIYF
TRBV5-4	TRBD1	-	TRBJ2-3	TGTGCCAGCAGCTTACAGGGGACGGCAGATACGCAGTATTTT	CASSLQGTADTQYF
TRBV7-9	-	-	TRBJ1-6	TGTGCCAGCAGCTTAGGGACATTGGAATCACCCCTCCACTTT	CASSLGTLESPLHF
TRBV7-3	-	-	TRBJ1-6	TGTGCCAGCAGCTTAAACCCTCAGGGTGGAGGGTCACCCCTCCACTTT	CASSLNPQGGGSPLHF
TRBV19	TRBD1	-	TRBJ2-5	TGTGCCAGTAGTGCACGACAGGGAAGGGACCAAGAGACCCAGTACTTC	CASSARQGRDQETQYF
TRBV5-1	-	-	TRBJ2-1	TGCGCCAGCAGTGAGGACAGCTCCTACAATGAGCAGTTCTTC	CASSEDSSYNEQFF
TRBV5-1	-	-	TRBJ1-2	TGCGCCAGCAGCTCTGGGAGGGGGGACACCTATGGCTACACCTTC	CASSSGRGDTYGYTF
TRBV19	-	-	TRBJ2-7	TGTGCCAGTAAGGAAAAGCGCGGGGCGTTTTACGAGCAGTACTTC	CASKEKRGAFYEQYF
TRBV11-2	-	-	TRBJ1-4	TGTGCCAGCAGCTTAGGGACGGGAGGTGAAAAACTGTTTTTT	CASSLGTGGEKLFF
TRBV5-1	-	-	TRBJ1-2	TGCGCCAGCAGCTTGGCCGTGGGCCAGTATGGCTACACTTTC	CASSLAVGQYGYTF
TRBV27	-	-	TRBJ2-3	TGTGCCAGCAGTTTATACCCCCGGAGCACAGATACGCAGTATTTT	CASSLYPRSTDTQYF
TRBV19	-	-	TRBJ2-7	TGTGCCAGTAGTATAGACGGGACTTCCTACGAGCAGTACTTC	CASSIDGTSYEQYF
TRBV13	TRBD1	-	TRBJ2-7	TGTGCCAGCAGCTCCGGGACAGGGTCCTACGAGCAGTACTTC	CASSSGTGSYEQYF
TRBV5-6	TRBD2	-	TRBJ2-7	TGTGCCAGCAGCTCCGCGGGCGGGGGACCGGGGGAGCAGTACTTC	CASSSAGGGPGEQYF
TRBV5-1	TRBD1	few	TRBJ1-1	TGCGCCAGCAGCTTGGACAGGGGGAACACTGAAGCTTTCTTT	CASSLDRGNTEAFF
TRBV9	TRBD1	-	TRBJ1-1	TGTGCCAGCAGCTTACGGGACAGTGCAATGAACACTGAAGCTTTCTTT	CASSLRDSAMNTEAFF
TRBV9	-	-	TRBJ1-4	TGTGCCAGCAGCGTAGAGGCTGGAGTTAATGAAAAACTGTTTTTT	CASSVEAGVNEKLFF
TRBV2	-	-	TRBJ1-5	TGTGCCAGCAGTGTAAAGATCGAGCAGGAGGATCAGCCCCAGCATTTT	CASSVKIEQEDQPQHF
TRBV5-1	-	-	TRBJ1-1	TGCGCCAGCGGCCCCAATTCGAACACTGAAGCTTTCTTT	CASGPNSNTEAFF
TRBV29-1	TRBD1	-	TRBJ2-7	TGCAGCGTCCCCCGGGACAGTTACTACGAGCAGTACTTC	CSVPRDSYYEQYF
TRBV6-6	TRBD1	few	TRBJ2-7	TGTGCCAGCAGTGTCCCGGGGACAGTTTTCCACGAGCAGTACTTC	CASSVPGTVFHEQYF
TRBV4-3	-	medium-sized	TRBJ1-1	TGCGCCAGCAGCCAAGATCAGGAGGTTACTGAAGCTTTCTTT	CASSQDQEVTEAFF
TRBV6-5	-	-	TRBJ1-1	TGTGCCAGCAGTTACTCCCAGGGTTCGGGCACTGAAGCTTTCTTT	CASSYSQGSGTEAFF
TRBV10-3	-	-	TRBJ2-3	TGTGCCATCAGGGCTCCGCGGATCACAGATACGCAGTATTTT	CAIRAPRITDTQYF
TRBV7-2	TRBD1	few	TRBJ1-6	TGTGCCAGCAGCTTAACGGGACAGGCTAATTCACCCCTCCACTTT	CASSLTGQANSPLHF
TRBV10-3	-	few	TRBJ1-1	TGTGCCATCACCGGGGAGGGGACTGAAGCTTTCTTT	CAITGEGTEAFF
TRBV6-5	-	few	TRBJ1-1	TGTGCCAGCAGCCCCTTCGAGGGGGAGAGAAATGAAGCTTTCTTT	CASSPFEGERNEAFF
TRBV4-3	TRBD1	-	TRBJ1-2	TGCGCCAGCAGCCAGGACCCAACAGGGGGGGACTATGGCTACACCTTC	CASSQDPTGGDYGYTF
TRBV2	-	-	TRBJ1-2	TGTGCCAGCAGTGAGGATAGAGGGGGGGTCTACTATGGCTACACCTTC	CASSEDRGGVYYGYTF
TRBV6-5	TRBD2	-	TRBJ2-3	TGTGCCACCCATAGCGGGGAGGGAATAGATACGCAGTATTTT	CATHSGEGIDTQYF
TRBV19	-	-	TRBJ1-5	TGTGCCAGTAGTATAGACGGGGAATTTCAGCCCCAGCATTTT	CASSIDGEFQPQHF
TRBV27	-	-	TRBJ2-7	TGTGCCAGCAGTTTAAGGGGGAGGACAGGAGTCGCCTACGAGCAGTACTTC	CASSLRGRTGVAYEQYF
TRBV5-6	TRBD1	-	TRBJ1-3	TGTGCCAGCAGGTCCAGGGGGTCTGGAAACACCATATATTTT	CASRSRGSGNTIYF
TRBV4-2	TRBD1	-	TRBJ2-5	TGTGCCAGCAGCCAAGATTGGGGACAGGGGGCGGGAGAGACCCAGTACTTC	CASSQDWGQGAGETQYF
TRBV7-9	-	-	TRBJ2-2	TGTGCCAGCAGCTTAAAGAGCGTCAGGGTCTTCACCGGGGAGCTGTTTTTT	CASSLKSVRVFTGELFF
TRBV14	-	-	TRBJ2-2	TGTGCCAGCAGCCAAGTACGCGGGGCCGGGGAGCTGTTTTTT	CASSQVRGAGELFF
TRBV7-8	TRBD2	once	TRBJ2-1	TGTGCCAGCAGCTTCGGAGCGGGGCTTTACAATGAGCAGTTCTTC	CASSFGAGLYNEQFF
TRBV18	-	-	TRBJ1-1	TGTGCCAGCTCACCAACCGGGGTAGACACTGAAGCTTTCTTT	CASSPTGVDTEAFF
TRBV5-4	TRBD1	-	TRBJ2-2	TGTGCCAGCAGCTCCCGACAGGGGACGAACACCGGGGAGCTGTTTTTT	CASSSRQGTNTGELFF
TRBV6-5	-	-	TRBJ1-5	TGTGCCAGCAGGAGAGATAGCAATCAGCCCCAGCATTTT	CASRRDSNQPQHF
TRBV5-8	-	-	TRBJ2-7	TGTGCCAGCAGCTCGGCCTACGAGCAGTACTTC	CASSSAYEQYF
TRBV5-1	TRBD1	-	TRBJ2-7	TGCGCCAGCAGCTTGGGAGGGGGCGCCTCCTACGAGCAGTACTTC	CASSLGGGASYEQYF
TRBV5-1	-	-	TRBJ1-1	TGCGCCAGCAGCTTGGGCTCAGGTTACACTGAAGCTTTCTTT	CASSLGSGYTEAFF
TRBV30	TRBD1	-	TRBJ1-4	TGTGCCTGGAGTCCCGGGACCGGGACAGGGGTTGAAAAACTGTTTTTT	CAWSPGTGTGVEKLFF
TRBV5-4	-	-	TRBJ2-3	TGTGCCAGCAGCTCACCCGACAGCGACACAGATACGCAGTATTTT	CASSSPDSDTDTQYF
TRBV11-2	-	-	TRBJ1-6	TGTGCCAGCAGTCCCGGGAGCAGGGAGCATAATTCACCCCTCCACTTT	CASSPGSREHNSPLHF
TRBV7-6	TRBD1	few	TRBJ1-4	TGTGCCAGCAGCCCTCTGACAGGGGCCAATGAAAAACTGTTTTTT	CASSPLTGANEKLFF